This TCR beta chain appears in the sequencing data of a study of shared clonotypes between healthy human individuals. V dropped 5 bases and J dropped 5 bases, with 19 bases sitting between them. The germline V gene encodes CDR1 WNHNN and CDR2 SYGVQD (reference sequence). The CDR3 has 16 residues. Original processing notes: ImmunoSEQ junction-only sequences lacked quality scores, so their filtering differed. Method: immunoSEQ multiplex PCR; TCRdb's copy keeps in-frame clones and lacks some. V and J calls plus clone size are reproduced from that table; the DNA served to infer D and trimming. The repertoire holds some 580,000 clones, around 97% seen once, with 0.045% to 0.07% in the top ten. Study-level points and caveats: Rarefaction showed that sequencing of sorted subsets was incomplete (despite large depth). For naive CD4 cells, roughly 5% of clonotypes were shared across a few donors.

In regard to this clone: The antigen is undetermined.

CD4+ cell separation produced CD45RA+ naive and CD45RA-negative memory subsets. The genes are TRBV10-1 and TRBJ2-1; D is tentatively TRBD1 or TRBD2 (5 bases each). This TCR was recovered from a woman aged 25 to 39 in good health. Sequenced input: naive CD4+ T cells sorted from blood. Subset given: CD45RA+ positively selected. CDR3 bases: TGCGCCAGCAGTAGCGAGGGGAGCCCCCCTAACAATGAGCAGTTCTTC. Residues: CASSSEGSPPNNEQFF.